This TCR beta chain was recovered during a study of blood T cells in healthy people across ages (dated by TCRdb to the mid-2010s). Regarding the study in general: In model experiments, template switching captured about one uniquely barcoded TCR beta cDNA molecule for every two T cells. The donors were divided into four age groups: young (average 16 years), middle-aged (roughly 40), aged (about 56) and long-lived (roughly 86). Using deep sequencing normalized with unique cDNA molecular identifiers, the study measured how TCR beta repertoire diversity changes with age. To avoid experimental bias, donors of different ages were spread randomly across the sequencing lanes. Two additional independent replicas of 1 million unique cDNA reads from the same blood draw were analyzed for two donors (one aged 18 to 29 and one aged 80 or older). General findings and caveats noted by the study authors: Conclusive comparison of naive and antigen-experienced compartments was prevented by the profiling of bulk unsorted PBMCs. A strong correlation was found between observed TCR beta diversity and the percentage of naive T cells measured by flow cytometry. Estimates of total diversity from one million sequenced T cells were regarded as lower bounds and underestimates. Because the CMV infection status of the donors was unknown, age-related changes in expanded clonotypes may potentially have been confounded. As age increased, observed TCR beta diversity per million T cells dropped in a roughly linear way, and a significant reduction was already evident by age around 41. Compared with the aged group, the long-lived group had more naive CD4+ T cells, fewer expanded clones and increased TCR diversity, suggesting age selection.

The junction shows trimming of 3 bases on V and 3 bases on J, plus 9 bases between the germline ends. The CDR3 holds 13 amino acids from the cysteine to the phenylalanine. Only CDR3 DNA is held: 39 bases, read in frame from base 1. The germline V gene provides CDR1 SGHAT and CDR2 FQNNGV. Preparation of the library involved 5' RACE. This sample was sequenced with an Illumina HiSeq 2500. A second about 7 to 12 cycle PCR used a sample-barcoded 5' primer and a J-beta primer mix. A template-switch 5' adaptor carrying 12 random nucleotides introduced a unique molecular identifier onto each TCR beta cDNA molecule. Each sample yielded at least 2.5 million CDR3-containing paired-end reads. All of the RNA was converted into first-strand cDNA using the Mint cDNA synthesis kit, with a TRBC-specific oligonucleotide serving as the primer. Following uracil-DNA glycosylase treatment, a first 18-cycle PCR with universal primers M1SS and BC2_uni_R was performed on all cDNA. As for how the authors treated the data: Normalization of each sample was performed by random selection of 1 million high-quality reads, each carrying a distinct molecular identifier. Reads with shared molecular identifiers were discarded instead of being binned into consensus sequences. CDR3 identification, clonotype clustering and error correction used MiTCR with a Q25 quality threshold and the strictest error-elimination algorithm. A nonparametric unseen species model with Euler transformation was used to estimate a lower bound on total TCR beta diversity. TCRdb ran its own pipeline on the public reads, namely fastp trimming at Q25 and MiXCR clone calling, and kept in-frame beta chains. Each entry merges the rows of one CDR3 protein and shows their most common DNA and genes. The V and J calls here are based on TCRdb, not the publication. This sample has 1.5 million to 2 million distinct CDR3 sequences in its table, and roughly 30% of those were observed once. 7.7% of the sample is held by the ten biggest clonotypes.

The donors were some 39 Caucasian individuals from Russia, aged roughly 6 to 100 years, who were systemically healthy. Each donor gave 8 to 10 milliliters of peripheral blood, drawn into EDTA-treated Vacutainer tubes. Ficoll-Paque density-gradient centrifugation was used to isolate PBMCs, with at least 7 million obtained per sample. Trizol reagent was used to extract total RNA from PBMCs, with at least 6 micrograms per sample. The percentages of naive CD45RAhigh/CD27high T cells were determined by flow cytometry on a PBMC aliquot from every donor. Turning to this clonotype: Its recognized antigen is unknown. A much larger clonotype is one base distant, so this may be a read error.

Sequencing was done on a sample of blood. The receptor's source is a woman in her 30s in good health. In this chain, TRBV11-2 is recombined with TRBJ2-7; the D gene is not confidently resolved. The DNA reads TGTGCCAGCAGCTTTCACAGAAGCTACGAGCAGTACTTC. This is translated as CASSFHRSYEQYF.